This passage covers 11 T cell receptor beta chains from one sample sequenced in a study of shared clonotypes between healthy human individuals. Repertoires were generated with immunoSEQ multiplex PCR, while TCRdb's copy carries only in-frame clones and drops some. Of 2 million to 2.5 million clones in the sample, approximately 90% were seen once. Sequenced material: naive CD4+ T cells from PBMCs. Specified subset: CD45RA+ positively selected. These receptors were obtained from a young man in good health. Some clones in this sample may be carry-over from other donors' samples.

This chain uses TRBV19 with TRBJ1-1; D unresolved. From germline, CDR1 is LNHDA and CDR2 SQIVND (reference sequence). This CDR3 has 15 residues. Trimming took off 1 base at V and 3 bases at J, with 12 bases between the two ends. This CDR3 reads CASSIGRPRDTEAFF. DNA of the CDR3: TGTGCCAGTAGTATAGGTAGACCCCGGGACACTGAAGCTTTCTTT.

The V and J genes are TRBV6-1 and TRBJ2-1; no reliable D call. CDR1 MNHNS and CDR2 SASEGT come from the germline V gene. This CDR3 is built from 14 residues. V was trimmed by 2 bases and J by 9 bases, leaving 14 bases between them. CDR3 bases: TGTGCCAGCAGTGAAATGACCCCCCGGAGTGAGCAGTTCTTC. This codes for CASSEMTPRSEQFF.

The CDR3 sequence: CASSLGGVKSDEQFF. The CDR3 coding sequence is TGTGCCAGCAGCTTAGGCGGAGTAAAAAGCGATGAGCAGTTCTTC. The rearrangement links TRBV7-2 to TRBJ2-1; no clear D gene. The CDR3 covers 15 residues. V was shortened by 1 base and J by 8 bases, with 15 bases between the two germline ends. Germline V gene sequence: CDR1 SGHTA, CDR2 FQGNSA.

The chain recombines TRBV7-2 with TRBJ2-1; D gene ambiguous. The CDR3 loop spans 16 amino acids. V was clipped by 5 bases and J by 2 bases, with 16 bases between them. Germline CDR1 SGHTA, CDR2 FQGNSA. CDR3 nucleotide sequence: TGTGCCAGCAGCAGCCGTCGGGCCAGACCCTACAATGAGCAGTTCTTC. Its protein is CASSSRRARPYNEQFF.

The chain carries TRBV28 and TRBJ2-7; 10 nucleotides agree with TRBD2. V lost 6 bases and J lost 3; bases outside the gene matches: 11. CDR1 and CDR2 from the germline V gene are MDHEN and SYDVKM. The CDR3 extends over 16 amino acids. CDR3 bases: TGTGCCAGCAGCCCCCAACTAGCGGGATACATCTACGAGCAGTACTTC. This codes for CASSPQLAGYIYEQYF.

This chain uses TRBV7-9 with TRBJ2-5, with D maybe TRBD2 (5 bases). V shed 4 bases and J shed 11 bases, with 11 bases lying between them. This CDR3 comprises 11 residues. Germline-derived CDR1 and CDR2 are SEHNR and FQNEAQ (reference sequence). The CDR3 reads CASSSQSGQYF. CDR3 coding DNA: TGTGCCAGCAGCTCCCAATCGGGGCAGTACTTC. Drawing the rest from reference TRBV7-9 and TRBJ2-5, the complete variable domain is DTGVSQNPRHKITKRGQNVTFRCDPISEHNRLYWYRQTLGQGPEFLTYFQNEAQLEKSRLLSDRFSAERPKGSFSTLEIQRTEQGDSAMYLCASSSQSGQYFGPGTRLLVL.

V and J are TRBV6-6 and TRBJ1-1; 9 bases line up with TRBD1. V lost 7 bases to trimming and J lost 5 bases; unmatched junction nucleotides: 8. This CDR3 has 14 amino acids. From germline, CDR1 is MNHNY and CDR2 SVGAGI (reference sequence). The CDR3, as DNA: TGTGCCAGCACTCCGGACAGGGGATGGACTGAAGCTTTCTTT. Translated, it gives CASTPDRGWTEAFF.

The gene calls are TRBV4-1 and TRBJ2-1; TRBD2 matches at 10 bases. This CDR3 region has 15 residues. The germline CDR1 and CDR2 sequences are MGHRA and YSYEKL. After removal of 4 bases from V and 6 bases from J, the junction contained 6 bases not matched to a gene. CDR3 DNA: TGCGCCAGCAGCCCCCTAGCGGGAGAGTTCAATGAGCAGTTCTTC. Protein: CASSPLAGEFNEQFF.

The chain joins TRBV28 to TRBJ2-1; D might be TRBD2 (5 bases). CDR1 is MDHEN, CDR2 SYDVKM, per germline. The CDR3 sequence is 15 residues long. V lost 2 bases and J lost 2, with 10 bases in between. The CDR3 bases are TGTGCCAGCAGTTTACCGAGGGTAGCCTACAATGAGCAGTTCTTC. Translated: CASSLPRVAYNEQFF.

This clone appeared a single time. Other DNA sequences within the sample encode an identical CDR3. The chain carries TRBV5-1 and TRBJ1-2; 7 nucleotides match TRBD1. Germline V gene sequence: CDR1 SGHRS, CDR2 YFSETQ. The CDR3 has 14 amino acids. The ends lost 3 bases at V and 2 bases at J; junction bases unmatched: 4. This CDR3 is CASSSLTGNYGYTF. The DNA for the CDR3 is TGCGCCAGCAGCTCCCTGACAGGGAACTATGGCTACACCTTC.

The V call is TRBV2, the J call TRBJ2-2; TRBD1 or TRBD2 may be the D gene (5 bases each). The CDR3 consists of 12 residues. Trimming removed 8 bases from V and 6 bases from J, with 10 bases in between. The germline V gene has CDR1 SNHLY and CDR2 FYNNEI. CDR3 loop: CASRQGPGELFF. The CDR3 DNA reads TGTGCCAGCCGTCAGGGACCCGGGGAGCTGTTTTTT.